Listed here is a single TCR beta chain. The data belong to a study of human CD8 memory T cell subsets. Production of TCR beta libraries used UMI-labeled 5' RACE as the method. TCRdb re-called the 5' RACE reads; every CDR3 protein appears as one record, without DNA. The sample data list more than 15,000 distinct CDR3 sequences. Germline V gene data show CDR1 as MNHEY and CDR2 as SMNVEV (reference sequence). The CDR3 extends over 13 amino acids. The clonotype comes from a human donor in good health. The sequenced sample consisted of CD8+ stem-like memory T cells (TSCM and TCM) sorted from PBMCs. The sample's subset: stem-like memory CD8 T cells (TSTEM), CCR7+ PD-1- TIGIT-. The rearrangement uses TRBV27 and TRBJ1-2; TCRdb gives TRBD1 as the D gene, but with no DNA this cannot be confirmed. The CDR3 region is CASSHRGDYGYTF.